This T cell receptor (beta chain) was sequenced in a study of blood T cell repertoires in COVID-19. Study-wide context: The United States, Italy and Spain supplied acute and convalescent COVID-19 samples. Nucleic acid was either cDNA or gDNA, and it came from T cells, B-cell-depleted T cells, or PBMCs.

With 2 bases clipped from V and 3 bases from J, the junction kept 14 bases outside the gene matches. The CDR3 extends over 18 amino acids. The germline gives CDR1 SGHTA, CDR2 FQGNSA. Donors in Cohort 3 who had recovered were those with two negative PCRs, healthcare professional clearance, or resolution of their symptoms. TCRdb keeps only in-frame clones here, not all; method: immunoSEQ multiplex PCR. The top ten hold 11% of the sample, which has over 200,000 clones, roughly nine tenths seen once. The V gene is TRBV7-2, the J gene TRBJ2-7, with 9 bases lining up with TRBD1. The sequenced material came from PBMCs or T cells enriched from blood (not recorded which). The TCR was taken from a man aged 25-45 years who had recovered from COVID-19. The CDR3 region is CASSLQLGVGDRVYEQYF. CDR3 coding DNA: TGTGCCAGCAGCTTACAGCTCGGTGTCGGGGACAGGGTCTACGAGCAGTACTTC.